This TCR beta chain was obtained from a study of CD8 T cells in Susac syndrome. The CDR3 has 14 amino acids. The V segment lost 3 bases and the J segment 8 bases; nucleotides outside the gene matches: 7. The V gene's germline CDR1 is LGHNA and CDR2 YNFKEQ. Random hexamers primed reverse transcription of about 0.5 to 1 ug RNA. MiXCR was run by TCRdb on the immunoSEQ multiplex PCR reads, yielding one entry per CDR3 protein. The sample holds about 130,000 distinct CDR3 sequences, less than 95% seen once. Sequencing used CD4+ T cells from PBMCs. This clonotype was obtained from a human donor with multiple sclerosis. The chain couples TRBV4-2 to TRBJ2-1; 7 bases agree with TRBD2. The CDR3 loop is CASSHPGEGHEQFF. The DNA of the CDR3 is TGTGCCAGCAGCCACCCTGGGGAGGGGCATGAGCAGTTCTTC.